This entry concerns a single T cell receptor (beta chain). Its antigen is as yet unknown. There are 14 residues in the CDR3. The germline CDR1 and CDR2 sequences are MNHEY and SMNVEV (reference sequence). V dropped 3 bases and J dropped 8 bases, with 13 bases sitting between them. This sample is part of a study of OX40 agonist ivuxolimab in advanced cancers. Study-wide findings and caveats: Expanded clones tended on average to be more numerous among CD8+ T cells than CD4+.

Only in-frame clones appear in the TCRdb table, and some are missing; sequencing was by immunoSEQ multiplex PCR. Among roughly 71,000 clones listed, roughly 82% were seen once. V and J are TRBV27 and TRBJ1-4, with D possibly being TRBD1 (6 bases). The sample in question was CD4+ or CD8+ T cells sorted from blood, obtained in a trial of the OX40 agonist ivuxolimab. The source is an adult with an advanced solid tumor such as melanoma, head and neck, liver or kidney cancer. The CDR3 region is CASSLGAGEEKLFF. As DNA, the CDR3 is TGTGCCAGCAGTTTGGGGGCAGGGGAGGAAAAACTGTTTTTT.